This is a list of T cell receptor beta chains from one sample in a study of graft-versus-host responses after intestinal transplantation. The table came from immunoSEQ multiplex PCR; TCRdb's copy has only in-frame clones and leaves some out. The sample consists of about 89,000 clones, more than 85% of them appearing once. Antigen specificity for these receptors is unknown. This material consisted of unstimulated CD8+ T cells sorted from spleen or lymph node cells, taken before intestinal transplant. The receptors derive from a human donor who received an intestinal transplant. Each CDR3 is given with its conserved first and last residue. A D gene is named only where the DNA matches it firmly. Size tells how often a clone was seen (once, few, many) or the class of an expanded clone, and some rows leave it out.

CASSLRSGTGASGANVLTF | TGTGCCAGCAGCTTAAGATCCGGGACAGGGGCTTCAGGGGCCAACGTCCTGACTTTC | TRBJ2-6 | TRBD1 | . | TRBV7-9
CASSSGQEDTDTQYF | TGTGCCAGCAGCTCGGGACAGGAGGACACAGATACGCAGTATTTT | TRBJ2-3 | TRBD1 | . | TRBV7-9
CASSRNRGRVWEQYF | TGTGCCAGCAGTCGAAACAGGGGGCGGGTTTGGGAGCAGTACTTC | TRBJ2-7 | TRBD1 | . | TRBV11-2
CASSSGFGELFF | TGTGCCAGCAGCTCAGGATTCGGGGAGCTGTTTTTT | TRBJ2-2 | . | . | TRBV7-2
CASSVVSGGEYWDTEAFF | TGTGCCAGCAGCGTAGTATCAGGGGGAGAATACTGGGACACTGAAGCTTTCTTT | TRBJ1-1 | TRBD1 | . | TRBV9
CASSPGGGPYEQYF | TGCGCCAGCAGCCCGGGCGGGGGGCCCTACGAGCAGTACTTC | TRBJ2-7 | TRBD2 | . | TRBV4-3
CASSETRGSPVGYTF | TGCGCCAGCAGTGAGACCAGGGGAAGCCCAGTTGGCTACACCTTC | TRBJ1-2 | . | . | TRBV10-2
CASSEAGPYEQYF | TGTGCCAGCAGTGAGGCGGGGCCCTACGAGCAGTACTTC | TRBJ2-7 | . | . | TRBV2
CASSRDSRGYTF | TGTGCCAGCAGCCGGGACAGTCGTGGCTACACCTTC | TRBJ1-2 | TRBD1 | once | TRBV27
CASSQEGGAAMNTEAFF | TGCGCCAGCAGCCAGGAAGGAGGGGCAGCGATGAACACTGAAGCTTTCTTT | TRBJ1-1 | . | . | TRBV4-3
CSVEGSYGYTF | TGCAGCGTTGAAGGGAGCTATGGCTACACCTTC | TRBJ1-2 | . | . | TRBV29-1
CASSLAPLTAKNIQYF | TGTGCCAGCAGTCTCGCTCCGCTAACTGCCAAAAACATTCAGTACTTC | TRBJ2-4 | . | . | TRBV6-6
CAWSVRGQGVVGEKLFF | TGTGCCTGGAGTGTACGGGGACAGGGTGTGGTTGGTGAAAAACTGTTTTTT | TRBJ1-4 | TRBD1 | . | TRBV30
CASSWTTGEGYEQYF | TGTGCCAGCAGCTGGACGACAGGGGAGGGCTACGAGCAGTACTTC | TRBJ2-7 | . | once | TRBV11-2
CASTATLASSYEQYF | TGTGCCAGCACTGCAACTCTAGCGTCCTCCTACGAGCAGTACTTC | TRBJ2-7 | . | . | TRBV6-6
CASSLVAGGGPEQFF | TGTGCCAGCAGCCTGGTAGCGGGGGGGGGTCCTGAGCAGTTCTTC | TRBJ2-1 | TRBD2 | . | TRBV7-2
CASSTQGAIDTQYF | TGTGCCAGCAGCACGCAGGGGGCTATAGATACGCAGTATTTT | TRBJ2-3 | TRBD1 | . | TRBV7-2
CASSGAGTAYNEQFF | TGTGCCAGCAGCGGAGCCGGGACAGCCTACAATGAGCAGTTCTTC | TRBJ2-1 | TRBD1 | once | TRBV9
CASSARQGSRVRNTEAFF | TGTGCCAGCAGCGCCAGACAGGGGAGCCGGGTTAGGAACACTGAAGCTTTCTTT | TRBJ1-1 | TRBD1 | . | TRBV13
CASSFPGGKLSTDTQYF | TGCGCCAGCAGCTTCCCGGGGGGGAAACTTAGCACAGATACGCAGTATTTT | TRBJ2-3 | TRBD2 | . | TRBV5-1
CASSKGKGPEAFF | TGTGCCAGCAGCAAAGGGAAGGGGCCCGAAGCTTTCTTT | TRBJ1-1 | . | . | TRBV21-1
CASSLRQGEFYEQYF | TGTGCCAGCAGTTTACGCCAGGGTGAATTCTACGAGCAGTACTTC | TRBJ2-7 | . | . | TRBV27
CASSQWGRGNDEQYF | TGTGCCAGCAGCCAATGGGGGAGGGGAAACGACGAGCAGTACTTC | TRBJ2-7 | TRBD2 | . | TRBV14
CASSFGTGTVTIYF | TGTGCCAGCAGCTTCGGGACAGGCACTGTTACCATATATTTT | TRBJ1-3 | TRBD1 | . | TRBV5-6
CASSQTLAGEDTQYF | TGCGCCAGCAGCCAGACACTAGCGGGGGAAGATACGCAGTATTTT | TRBJ2-3 | TRBD2 | once | TRBV4-1
CASREQGQDATNEKLFF | TGTGCCAGCAGAGAACAGGGTCAAGATGCAACTAATGAAAAACTGTTTTTT | TRBJ1-4 | . | few | TRBV2
CASSVDRRNTEAFF | TGTGCCAGCAGCGTGGACAGGAGGAACACTGAAGCTTTCTTT | TRBJ1-1 | TRBD1 | . | TRBV13
CASSPGGNTEAFF | TGCGCCAGCTCCCCGGGGGGGAACACTGAAGCTTTCTTT | TRBJ1-1 | . | . | TRBV10-1
CASSPSGGAYTDTGELFF | TGCGCCAGCAGCCCTAGCGGGGGGGCTTATACGGACACCGGGGAGCTGTTTTTT | TRBJ2-2 | TRBD2 | once | TRBV4-3
CASSPETEGDYGYGYTF | TGTGCCAGCAGCCCCGAGACAGAGGGGGATTATGGCTATGGCTACACCTTC | TRBJ1-2 | . | . | TRBV5-6
CASSWAIGGGDTDTQYF | TGTGCCAGCAGTTGGGCGATCGGCGGGGGAGACACAGATACGCAGTATTTT | TRBJ2-3 | TRBD2 | . | TRBV27
CASSPEASMNTEAFF | TGTGCCAGCAGCCCTGAGGCCTCTATGAACACTGAAGCTTTCTTT | TRBJ1-1 | . | . | TRBV7-6
CAWSVFGVAYTGELFF | TGTGCCTGGAGTGTATTTGGCGTAGCGTATACCGGGGAGCTGTTTTTT | TRBJ2-2 | . | . | TRBV30
CACPTLQDPYGYTF | TGTGCCTGCCCCACCCTACAGGATCCCTATGGCTACACCTTC | TRBJ1-2 | . | once | TRBV30
CAWSLQGHEQYF | TGTGCCTGGAGTTTACAGGGCCACGAGCAGTACTTC | TRBJ2-7 | . | . | TRBV30
CSATLSSTDTQYF | TGCAGCGCGACATTATCGAGCACAGATACGCAGTATTTT | TRBJ2-3 | . | . | TRBV29-1